These T cell receptor beta chains were read from a single sample in a study of blood T cell repertoires in COVID-19. The protocol was immunoSEQ multiplex PCR, while the TCRdb copy is restricted to in-frame clones and leaves out a portion. In the table there are roughly 160,000 clones, approximately 80% of which are singletons. The sequenced sample consisted of peripheral blood. The receptors were sampled from a woman of 80 years or more with COVID-19, enrolled during active disease. CDR3s leave out the opening cysteine and the closing phenylalanine or tryptophan. Each record gives: V gene, clone size, J gene, CDR3 length, CDR3 protein. Not every row has a clone size; where given, it reads once, few, many or a size class.

TRBV6-5	-	TRBJ2-3	13	ASMLGLAGGITQY
TRBV15	-	TRBJ1-1	13	ATSRGGQLNTEAF
TRBV7-8	-	TRBJ2-1	12	ASSLAWGGSGQF
TRBV5-6	-	TRBJ1-1	11	ASSPPGEPEAF
TRBV19	-	TRBJ2-7	14	ASSITSSGTHYEQY
TRBV7-2	few	TRBJ1-6	14	ASSYKGAAYNSPLH
TRBV10-3	-	TRBJ2-5	11	AISGGVQETQY
TRBV20-1	-	TRBJ1-2	7	SAHEGYT
TRBV7-8	once	TRBJ2-1	12	ASSLGGQDNEQF
TRBV5-1	-	TRBJ1-1	13	ASSLVGEVNTEAF
TRBV2	many	TRBJ2-1	13	ASPPGGSGDNEQF
TRBV6-4	-	TRBJ2-1	11	ASSELPYNEQF
TRBV23-1	few	TRBJ2-7	12	ASTRVGSSYEQY
TRBV11-2	once	TRBJ1-2	10	ASSLGQSGYT
TRBV5-6	once	TRBJ1-2	13	ASSSPGGFSYGYT
TRBV5-1	-	TRBJ1-2	12	ASSPDYLDYGYT
TRBV29-1	-	TRBJ1-1	11	SVEDQRGTEAF
TRBV2	-	TRBJ1-6	11	ASKATGESPLH
TRBV5-1	-	TRBJ1-1	13	ASSLPSGQITEAF
TRBV9	-	TRBJ1-6	11	ASSPDRTSPLH
TRBV11-1	-	TRBJ1-3	11	ASSQGVGNTIY
TRBV7-9	-	TRBJ2-7	12	ASSLAGGTYEQY
TRBV10-2	-	TRBJ1-2	13	ASSEVRQLNYGYT
TRBV7-8	-	TRBJ1-1	13	ASSFSAGGRTEAF
TRBV10-3	-	TRBJ2-2	13	ASSWGRANTGELF
TRBV10-3	-	TRBJ2-7	15	AITATARDRDAYEQY
TRBV5-8	once	TRBJ2-1	13	ASRTGLSSYNEQF
TRBV3-1/TRBV3-2	-	TRBJ2-7	12	ASSIWPSGGEQY
TRBV2	-	TRBJ2-3	11	ASSPTRADTQY
TRBV7-7	-	TRBJ2-1	13	ASSPGTSGYNEQF
TRBV9	-	TRBJ1-1	10	ASSVTDTEAF
TRBV7-9	once	TRBJ2-5	12	ASSDRGNQETQY
TRBV6-5	once	TRBJ1-2	10	ASSSGNYGYT
TRBV6-5	-	TRBJ1-3	11	ASSYSEGSTIY
TRBV6-1	-	TRBJ1-5	15	ASSGGTGIWSNQPQH
TRBV28	-	TRBJ1-5	10	ASSSLNQPQH
TRBV14	-	TRBJ1-2	15	ASSQSRGTGAYYGYT
TRBV12-3/TRBV12-4	-	TRBJ2-1	11	ASSKGTSYEQF
TRBV7-3	-	TRBJ2-3	12	ASSSRELADTQY
TRBV9	-	TRBJ2-5	12	ASSVGGNQETQY
TRBV7-3	-	TRBJ2-3	13	ASSLGLANTDTQY
TRBV2	-	TRBJ1-5	13	ASTSQGQGGQPQH
TRBV10-2	-	TRBJ1-2	11	ASSATGGFGYT
TRBV5-4	once	TRBJ2-1	11	ASSPPAGRKQF
TRBV6-6	-	TRBJ1-1	14	ASSYPRTGLNTEAF
TRBV19	-	TRBJ1-2	11	AARKTGDYGYT
TRBV3-1/TRBV3-2	few	TRBJ2-7	12	ASSPGTGGLGWY
TRBV7-3	-	TRBJ2-1	13	ASSPTSGGRDEQF
TRBV28	-	TRBJ2-6	12	ASRGGAGANVLT
TRBV19	-	TRBJ1-6	14	ASRQGRQISNSPLH
TRBV28	-	TRBJ1-2	13	ASSGQAAYGYGYT
TRBV6-4	-	TRBJ2-2	13	ASSEGLAGTGELF
TRBV27	-	TRBJ2-6	15	ASRPGTKVSGANVLT